The 31 T cell receptor beta chains below all came from one sample that was sequenced in a study of T cells after yellow fever vaccination (dated by TCRdb to the late 2010s). The treatment or condition label here, explained by the study, means: live attenuated yellow fever vaccine strain. Library preparation used 5' RACE. The instrument was an Illumina HiSeq 2500. TCRdb reprocessing: public reads trimmed at Q25 with fastp, clones called with MiXCR, in-frame beta chains kept. CDR3 protein duplicates are merged, each entry listing the most common genes and DNA. The sample table lists more than 65,000 distinct CDR3 sequences, 5% to 6.5% of them with a count of one. Jointly, the top ten make up 2.2% of the sample. This material consisted of CD4+ T cells sorted from PBMCs, taken less than 16 days after the first yellow fever vaccination. Source of these receptors: a man aged 18 to 29 who received the YFV17D yellow fever vaccine.

There are many counts of this clonotype. The chain combines TRBV20-1 with TRBJ1-6, with a weak D call TRBD1 (6 bases). CDR3 length: 13 residues. The V gene's germline CDR1 is DFQATT and CDR2 SNEGSKA (reference sequence). V lost 7 bases to trimming and J lost 3 bases, with 10 bases between them. CDR3 residues: CSGRDNYNSPLHF. The CDR3 nucleotides are TGCAGTGGACGGGACAACTATAATTCACCCCTCCACTTT.

This clonotype was recorded many times. This chain connects TRBV20-1 to TRBJ2-3; 10 bases map to TRBD2. CDR1 and CDR2 (germline): DFQATT, SNEGSKA (reference sequence). The CDR3 consists of 15 residues. With V trimmed by 3 bases and J by 2 bases, 5 bases remained unmatched. Written as DNA, the CDR3 is TGCAGTGCTAGTGTAGCGGGGGGCTACACAGATACGCAGTATTTT. It codes for CSASVAGGYTDTQYF.

This clonotype was found many times. This chain connects TRBV7-9 to TRBJ1-2; D is unclear. The CDR3 loop spans 14 amino acids. The V gene lost 5 bases and the J gene lost 4 bases, with 14 bases spanning the gap. Germline lookup yields CDR1 SEHNR and CDR2 FQNEAQ (reference sequence). CDR3 region: CASSPVASIYGYTF. CDR3 nucleotide sequence: TGTGCCAGCAGCCCGGTCGCTTCAATCTATGGCTACACCTTC.

The CDR3 loop reads CASSYIARGLSGYTF. The CDR3 coding sequence is TGTGCCAGCAGTTACATTGCCCGGGGATTGAGTGGCTACACCTTC. This rearrangement joins TRBV6-5 to TRBJ1-2, with D hard to call. Trimming stripped 2 bases from V and 7 bases from J, with 17 bases between. From germline, CDR1 is MNHEY and CDR2 SVGAGI. CDR3 length: 15 amino acids.

The table lists this clonotype with many counts. This sequence joins TRBV12-3 or TRBV12-4 and TRBJ1-1, with a tentative D call TRBD1 (6 bases). The V and J ends lost 6 bases and 0 bases respectively, with 20 bases between them. This CDR3 has 17 amino acids. The chain's CDR3 is CASRTTLGGGMNTEAFF. CDR3 nucleotide sequence: TGTGCCAGCAGGACGACACTTGGGGGGGGCATGAACACTGAAGCTTTCTTT.

This clonotype has at least ten counts. V and J are TRBV5-1 and TRBJ1-1; D ambiguous. Trimming shortened V by 0 bases and J by 3 bases, and 6 bases separated the two germline ends. Per germline, CDR1 SGHRS and CDR2 YFSETQ. The CDR3 extends over 13 amino acids. Here the CDR3 DNA reads TGCGCCAGCAGCTTGGTTGTCGACACTGAAGCTTTCTTT. Its protein is CASSLVVDTEAFF.

This clonotype came up many times. This chain links TRBV12-3 or TRBV12-4 with TRBJ1-1; D is possibly TRBD1 (6 bases). CDR3 length equals 16 residues. Trimming removed 3 bases from V and 0 bases from J, with 14 bases in between. This CDR3 is CASSFGAGAMNTEAFF. The CDR3 bases are TGTGCCAGCAGTTTCGGGGCAGGGGCGATGAACACTGAAGCTTTCTTT.

The table lists this clonotype with many counts. The V call is TRBV20-1, the J call TRBJ1-6, with D unclear. This CDR3 spans 11 amino acids. V was trimmed by 3 bases and J by 5 bases, leaving 2 bases between them. Germline CDR1 reads DFQATT; CDR2 reads SNEGSKA (reference sequence). The CDR3 DNA is TGCAGTGCTAGCCATAATTCACCCCTCCACTTT. Protein product: CSASHNSPLHF.

This clonotype was found many times. V is TRBV6-2 or TRBV6-3 and J is TRBJ2-1; D is ambiguous. The CDR3 contains 13 residues. Germline CDR1 is MNHEY and CDR2 is SVGEGT. Between the trimmed V and J ends, which lost 3 bases and 3 bases, there was a span of 6 bases. CDR3 sequence reads: CASSYRYYNEQFF. The CDR3 nucleotides are TGTGCCAGCAGTTATCGGTACTACAATGAGCAGTTCTTC.

The table lists this clonotype with many counts. This chain connects TRBV6-5 to TRBJ1-3, with D tentatively TRBD1 (6 bases). The CDR3 is 15 residues long. V lost 8 bases, J lost 6 bases, and 20 bases lay in between. CDR1 and CDR2 from the germline V gene are MNHEY and SVGAGI. CDR3 coding DNA: TGTGCCAGCTCGGGGAAGGGGGTTGGAGAAAACACCATATATTTT. Translated, it gives CASSGKGVGENTIYF.

This clonotype occurred many times. J is TRBJ1-5 and V is TRBV5-1; 9 bases fit TRBD1. Germline lookup yields CDR1 SGHRS and CDR2 YFSETQ. J gave up 1 base and V 1 base, and 0 bases lay outside the gene matches. This CDR3 spans 15 amino acids. The CDR3 protein is CASSLTGGSNQPQHF. The CDR3 region has the DNA TGCGCCAGCAGCTTGACAGGGGGCAGCAATCAGCCCCAGCATTTT.

This clonotype was counted at least ten times. The chain carries TRBV5-1 and TRBJ2-2; 10 positions match TRBD1. The CDR3 totals 15 residues. Trimming at V came to 6 bases and at J to 5 bases, leaving 7 bases not matched to a gene. The germline V gene has CDR1 SGHRS and CDR2 YFSETQ. CDR3 protein: CASKPRTGGTGELFF. CDR3 bases: TGCGCCAGCAAGCCGAGGACAGGGGGGACCGGGGAGCTGTTTTTT.

This clonotype was detected ten times or more. The chain links TRBV2 to TRBJ2-2; D not certain. The V gene's germline CDR1 is SNHLY and CDR2 FYNNEI. The CDR3 consists of 13 residues. Trimming pared 4 bases from V and 6 bases from J, leaving 9 bases between. CDR3 coding DNA: TGTGCCAGCAGTGTGGCCCCAGCCGGGGAGCTGTTTTTT. It encodes CASSVAPAGELFF.

This clonotype was picked up many times. In nucleotides, the CDR3 is TGCAGTGCTTTGATTGGACAGCGTGGGGTGTACTTC. As protein: CSALIGQRGVYF. The chain recombines TRBV20-1 with TRBJ2-7; a weak D match, TRBD1 (6 bases). Per germline, CDR1 DFQATT and CDR2 SNEGSKA (reference sequence). V lost 5 bases to trimming and J lost 12 bases, with 20 bases between them. The CDR3 runs to 12 residues.

This clonotype was observed a few times. This could be a read error, since a much larger clone is one nucleotide away. The chain carries TRBV12-3 or TRBV12-4 and TRBJ2-5, with a weak D call TRBD1 (6 bases). The CDR3 runs 15 residues. CDR3 amino acids: CASSLGTEYHETQYF. CDR3 bases: TGTGCCAGCAGTTTAGGGACAGAGTACCACGAGACCCAGTACTTC.

The table lists this clonotype with many counts. The V call is TRBV4-3, the J call TRBJ1-1; tentatively, D is TRBD1 (5 bases). Germline loops: CDR1 LGHNA, CDR2 YSLEER. The CDR3 has 17 amino acids. Trimming took off 2 bases at V and 0 bases at J, with 16 bases between the two ends. CDR3: CASSQPSRGKLNTEAFF. The CDR3 DNA follows: TGCGCCAGCAGCCAACCTTCAAGGGGAAAACTGAACACTGAAGCTTTCTTT.

This clonotype was detected ten times or more. This chain connects TRBV6-2 or TRBV6-3 to TRBJ2-1; D unclear. The ends were cut back, 5 bases at V and 5 bases at J, with 16 bases in the middle. The CDR3 extends over 15 amino acids. Germline V gene lookup returns CDR1 MNHEY and CDR2 SVGEGT. The CDR3: CASSRPALNHNEQFF. CDR3 DNA sequence: TGTGCCAGCAGTCGACCGGCTCTTAACCACAATGAGCAGTTCTTC.

V is TRBV6-5 and J is TRBJ2-5; D remains ambiguous. CDR1 is MNHEY and CDR2 is SVGAGI in the germline V gene. V shed 2 bases and J shed 5 bases, with 3 bases lying between them. CDR3 length: 11 residues. DNA for the CDR3: TGTGCCAGCAGTTACGTGGAGACCCAGTACTTC. Translated: CASSYVETQYF.

This clonotype was recorded at least ten times. The chain couples TRBV4-2 to TRBJ2-2; D is undetermined. Germline-derived CDR1 and CDR2 are LGHNA and YNFKEQ. Trimming took 1 base from V and 8 from J, leaving 20 bases between them. The CDR3 covers 17 residues. The CDR3 loop is CASSQGRTQINGGELFF. The CDR3 DNA reads TGTGCCAGCAGCCAAGGTCGGACCCAAATCAACGGAGGGGAGCTGTTTTTT.

This clonotype was seen many times. The V gene is TRBV5-8, the J gene TRBJ2-3, with D maybe TRBD1 (7 bases). Trimming pared 2 bases from V and 0 bases from J, leaving 10 bases between. The CDR3 totals 15 residues. In germline, CDR1 is SGHTS, CDR2 YDEGEE. For the CDR3, the DNA is TGTGCCAGCAGCTTACAGGGGACTAGCACAGATACGCAGTATTTT. Protein: CASSLQGTSTDTQYF.

This clonotype was seen repeatedly, ten times or more. This chain links TRBV6-5 with TRBJ1-1; D is unresolved. Germline assignment: CDR1 MNHEY and CDR2 SVGAGI. The CDR3 consists of 14 residues. The V gene lost 2 bases and the J gene lost 0 bases, with 7 bases spanning the gap. The CDR3 DNA sequence: TGTGCCAGCAGTTACAGGTACCTGAACACTGAAGCTTTCTTT. It encodes CASSYRYLNTEAFF.

This clonotype came up many times. This chain uses TRBV5-1 with TRBJ2-1; D not resolved. V was trimmed by 2 bases and J by 6 bases, leaving 15 bases between them. The germline gives CDR1 SGHRS, CDR2 YFSETQ. CDR3 length equals 15 residues. Written as DNA, the CDR3 is TGCGCCAGCAGCTTAAACCTCCTCTCGTCCAATGAGCAGTTCTTC. This translates into CASSLNLLSSNEQFF.

The chain is built from TRBV7-2 and TRBJ1-2, with 8 bases aligning to TRBD1. Germline lookup yields CDR1 SGHTA and CDR2 FQGNSA. V was pared by 5 bases and J by 8 bases, with 7 bases of the junction left unmatched. The CDR3 is 13 amino acids. Here the CDR3 reads CASSRGQGTGYTF. The CDR3 DNA follows: TGTGCCAGCAGCCGAGGACAGGGTACGGGCTACACCTTC.

The chain carries TRBV19 and TRBJ1-5; weak D call: TRBD1 (5 bases). The CDR3 loop spans 14 amino acids. V was pared by 3 bases and J by 4 bases, with 10 bases between. Germline assignment: CDR1 LNHDA and CDR2 SQIVND (reference sequence). CDR3 in DNA: TGTGCCAGTAGTATTTGGGGACCGAATCAGCCCCAGCATTTT. Translated, it gives CASSIWGPNQPQHF.

V usage is TRBV3-1 and J usage is TRBJ1-6; D may be TRBD1 (5 bases). CDR1 LGHDT and CDR2 YNNKEL come from the germline V gene (reference sequence). V was pared by 3 bases and J by 6 bases, with 12 bases between. The CDR3 consists of 15 residues. CDR3 nucleotide sequence: TGTGCCAGCAGCCACCGGACACAAAGTAATTCACCCCTCCACTTT. Amino acid sequence: CASSHRTQSNSPLHF.

This clonotype came up many times. This chain joins TRBV7-9 and TRBJ2-6; 7 positions agree with TRBD1. Germline V gene data show CDR1 as SEHNR and CDR2 as FQNEAQ (reference sequence). V gave up 7 bases and J gave up 2 bases; unmatched junction bases: 8. The length of the CDR3 is 16 residues. The CDR3 here is CASIQPQGAGANVLTF. For the CDR3, the DNA is TGTGCCAGCATCCAACCCCAGGGGGCTGGGGCCAACGTCCTGACTTTC.

The J gene is TRBJ1-3, the V gene TRBV4-3; the match to TRBD1 covers 9 bases. J lost 4 bases, V lost 2 bases, and 3 bases had no gene match. The CDR3 has 15 amino acids. The germline CDR1 and CDR2 sequences are LGHNA and YSLEER. The CDR3 loop reads CASSQNDRGGNTIYF. For the CDR3, the DNA is TGCGCCAGCAGCCAAAATGACAGGGGGGGAAACACCATATATTTT.

Many counts were recorded for this clonotype. The rearrangement uses TRBV5-1 and TRBJ2-5; TRBD2 agrees at 8 bases. CDR3 length: 15 residues. V shed 0 bases and J 4 bases; nucleotides not matched to a gene: 5. In germline, CDR1 is SGHRS, CDR2 YFSETQ. CDR3 in amino acids: CASSLGVAGGETQYF. The DNA for the CDR3 is TGCGCCAGCAGCTTGGGCGTTGCGGGAGGAGAGACCCAGTACTTC.

Turning to this clonotype: A much larger clone lies a single base off, so this may be a read error. The CDR3 reads CASSLVPTHSKLFF. CDR3 DNA sequence: TGTGCCAGCAGTTTAGTGCCAACACATTCAAAACTGTTTTTT. V gene TRBV12-3 or TRBV12-4 combines with J gene TRBJ1-4; the D is unclear. CDR3 length equals 14 residues. V gave up 1 base and J gave up 10 bases, with 13 bases separating them.

This clonotype has more than one count but fewer than ten. The J gene is TRBJ1-2, the V gene TRBV6-6; tentatively, D is TRBD1 (6 bases). The V gene lost 7 bases and the J gene lost 4 bases, with 7 bases spanning the gap. The CDR3 has 11 amino acids. Germline V gives CDR1 MNHNY, CDR2 SVGAGI (reference sequence). The CDR3 DNA is TGTGCCAGCATAGGGGGCTATGGCTACACCTTC. Translated: CASIGGYGYTF.

This clonotype was found many times. This chain connects TRBV2 to TRBJ1-5; tentative D call: TRBD1 (5 bases). Germline-derived CDR1 and CDR2 are SNHLY and FYNNEI. Between the trimmed V and J ends, which lost 8 bases and 7 bases, there was a span of 12 bases. CDR3 length equals 12 residues. In DNA form, the CDR3 reads TGTGCCAGCTCCAGGGTAACCCAGCCCCAGCATTTT. This sequence encodes CASSRVTQPQHF.